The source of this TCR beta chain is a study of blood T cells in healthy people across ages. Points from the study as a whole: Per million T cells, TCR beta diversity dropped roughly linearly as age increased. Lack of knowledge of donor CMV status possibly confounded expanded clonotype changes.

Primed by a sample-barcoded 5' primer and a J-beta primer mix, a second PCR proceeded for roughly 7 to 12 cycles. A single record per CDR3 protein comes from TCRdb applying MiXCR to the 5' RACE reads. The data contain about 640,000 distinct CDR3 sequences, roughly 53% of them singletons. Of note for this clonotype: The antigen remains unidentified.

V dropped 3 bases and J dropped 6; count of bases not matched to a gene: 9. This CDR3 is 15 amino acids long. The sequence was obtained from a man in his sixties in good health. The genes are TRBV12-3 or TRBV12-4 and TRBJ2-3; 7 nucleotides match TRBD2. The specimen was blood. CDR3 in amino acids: CASSFTTTGGDTQYF. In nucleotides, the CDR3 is TGTGCCAGCAGTTTTACGACGACCGGGGGGGATACGCAGTATTTT.